The rows below give T cell receptor beta chains drawn from one sample of a study of identifying expanded T cells in peripheral blood. Profiling relied on immunoSEQ multiplex PCR, and the TCRdb table lists in-frame clones only, not all of them. The sample lists 50,000 to 60,000 clones; around 82% were seen once. The material sequenced was blood. The receptors were sampled from a person aged 18-70 years in good health. The CDR3 runs from the conserved cysteine through the conserved F or W. D genes are given only for firm matches. Some rows mark clone size as missing; the rest say once, few, many or name a class of expanded clone.

v_call	clone_size	j_call	d_call	cdr3_aa	cdr3_nt
TRBV2	NA	TRBJ2-5	TRBD2	CASSPTGGARETQYF	TGTGCCAGCAGCCCGACGGGGGGGGCCCGCGAGACCCAGTACTTC
TRBV7-9	NA	TRBJ2-4	NA	CASSSSRGNIAKNIQYF	TGTGCCAGCAGCTCAAGTCGCGGAAACATAGCCAAAAACATTCAGTACTTC
TRBV6-5	NA	TRBJ1-2	NA	CASSLGDGYTF	TGTGCCAGCAGTCTTGGGGATGGCTACACCTTC
TRBV6-5	NA	TRBJ1-2	TRBD1	CASSPTGTGAGGYTF	TGTGCCAGCAGCCCAACCGGGACAGGGGCGGGCGGCTACACCTTC
TRBV6-5	NA	TRBJ2-3	NA	CASSYDHGDTQYF	TGTGCCAGCAGTTACGATCACGGAGATACGCAGTATTTT
TRBV5-1	NA	TRBJ2-7	NA	CASSLGPAAYEQYF	TGCGCCAGCAGCTTGGGCCCAGCGGCCTACGAGCAGTACTTC
TRBV5-1	few	TRBJ2-5	TRBD2	CASRMSGGAEETQYF	TGCGCCAGCAGGATGAGCGGGGGGGCGGAAGAGACCCAGTACTTC
TRBV7-6	NA	TRBJ2-1	TRBD2	CASSLPGGENEQFF	TGTGCCAGCAGCTTACCGGGAGGGGAAAATGAGCAGTTCTTC
TRBV5-8	few	TRBJ2-5	NA	CASSSLETQYF	TGTGCCAGCAGCTCCCTGGAGACCCAGTACTTC
TRBV11-2	NA	TRBJ2-5	TRBD2	CASSGGLAETQYF	TGTGCCAGCAGCGGCGGACTAGCGGAGACCCAGTACTTC
TRBV29-1	NA	TRBJ2-3	TRBD2	CSVSGGTDTQYF	TGCAGCGTTAGCGGGGGCACAGATACGCAGTATTTT
TRBV6-5	NA	TRBJ1-2	TRBD1	CASRGTGVGGYTF	TGTGCCAGCAGGGGGACAGGGGTTGGTGGCTACACCTTC
TRBV30	NA	TRBJ2-1	TRBD1	CAWSPQGANEQFF	TGTGCCTGGAGTCCCCAGGGGGCCAATGAGCAGTTCTTC
TRBV9	medium-sized	TRBJ2-3	NA	CASSPSRSTSTDTQYF	TGTGCCAGCAGCCCATCACGGTCAACTAGCACAGATACGCAGTATTTT
TRBV7-8	NA	TRBJ1-6	NA	CASSPGRLGLINSPLHF	TGTGCCAGCAGCCCCGGGCGTCTGGGACTGATTAATTCACCCCTCCACTTT
TRBV30	NA	TRBJ2-1	NA	CAWGSDYHNEQFF	TGTGCCTGGGGCAGCGATTATCACAATGAGCAGTTCTTC
TRBV7-2	NA	TRBJ2-1	TRBD2	CASSYLAGGAYNEQFF	TGTGCCAGCAGCTATCTAGCGGGGGGGGCATACAATGAGCAGTTCTTC
TRBV5-6	NA	TRBJ2-1	TRBD2	CASSLEAGVQFF	TGTGCCAGCAGCTTGGAGGCGGGAGTTCAGTTCTTC
TRBV6-4	NA	TRBJ1-1	NA	CASSDYPLRGSYTEAFF	TGTGCCAGCAGTGACTACCCGTTAAGGGGCTCATACACTGAAGCTTTCTTT
TRBV11-3	NA	TRBJ2-1	TRBD2	CASSLVRGSGLSYNEQFF	TGTGCCAGCAGCTTAGTGAGAGGTAGCGGGCTCTCCTACAATGAGCAGTTCTTC
TRBV6-5	NA	TRBJ2-5	NA	CASSYGPGETQYF	TGTGCCAGCAGTTACGGCCCTGGGGAGACCCAGTACTTC
TRBV5-1	NA	TRBJ1-1	NA	CASSFSMNTEAFF	TGCGCCAGCAGCTTCTCCATGAACACTGAAGCTTTCTTT
TRBV7-6	NA	TRBJ2-6	TRBD2	CASSFGIAGSGANVLTF	TGTGCCAGCAGCTTCGGGATAGCGGGCTCTGGGGCCAACGTCCTGACTTTC
TRBV9	NA	TRBJ2-1	TRBD2	CASSLGTSGGRYNEQFF	TGTGCCAGCAGCCTCGGGACTAGCGGGGGGAGGTACAATGAGCAGTTCTTC
TRBV6-5	NA	TRBJ1-1	NA	CASSPGPSPNTEAFF	TGTGCCAGCAGCCCCGGGCCGTCCCCGAACACTGAAGCTTTCTTT
TRBV5-1	NA	TRBJ2-3	TRBD2	CASSPGLAGGTDTQYF	TGCGCCAGCAGCCCGGGACTAGCGGGGGGCACAGATACGCAGTATTTT
TRBV19	NA	TRBJ1-5	NA	CASSPVNQPQHF	TGTGCCAGTAGTCCTGTCAATCAGCCCCAGCATTTT
TRBV7-2	NA	TRBJ2-6	TRBD1	CASSNDRAGANVLTF	TGTGCCAGCAGCAACGACAGGGCTGGGGCCAACGTCCTGACTTTC